The T cell receptor beta chain under discussion was sequenced for a study of T cell repertoires in aging, cancer and after chemotherapy. Study context: Healthy donor repertoires were recorded over several months to years and showed clear clonal overlap.

Amplification of TCR beta used genomic DNA extracted from peripheral blood. Regarding the study as a whole: No conclusions about immunological memory after chemotherapy can be drawn from the repertoire data. Across the chemotherapy interval, each cancer cohort showed higher median generation probability, suggesting thymic rebound. In cancer patients, declining TCR diversity with age involved lost richness and lost evenness.

Rearranged V-D-J TRB sequences were amplified with a mixed TRB-A/B primer pool. TCRdb used MiXCR to reprocess the multiplex PCR reads, holding one entry per CDR3 protein. The sample holds 5,500 to 7,000 distinct CDR3 sequences, approximately 25% seen once. Trimming shortened V by 2 bases and J by 0 bases, and 14 bases separated the two germline ends. Germline V gene data show CDR1 as GTSNPN and CDR2 as SVGIG (reference sequence). This CDR3 is built from 15 residues. In its sample, this clonotype was seen once. Its antigen is undetermined. The chain joins TRBV30 to TRBJ2-7; perhaps TRBD1 as D (6 bases). The sequencing input was blood. The receptor was derived from a human donor in good health. The CDR3 sequence: CAWSSPTGGSYEQYF. CDR3 nucleotide sequence: TGTGCCTGGAGTTCACCGACAGGCGGCTCCTACGAGCAGTACTTC.